These 14 T cell receptor beta chains came from one sample sequenced in a study of somatic mutations in cytotoxic T cells in rheumatoid arthritis. The method was immunoSEQ multiplex PCR; TCRdb's version includes in-frame clones alone and lacks a portion of them. The sample contains about 4,200 clones, 79% of which appear only once. The sequenced sample was CD8+ T cells sorted from blood. All receptors derive from an adult with rheumatoid arthritis.

V and J are TRBV7-8 and TRBJ2-1; perhaps TRBD1 as D (6 bases). Between the trimmed V and J ends, which lost 1 base and 7 bases, there was a span of 14 bases. The CDR3 totals 15 residues. Germline CDR1 SGHVS, CDR2 FQNEAQ. This CDR3 reads CASSLVGGPKNEQFF. The CDR3 bases are TGTGCCAGCAGCTTAGTAGGGGGACCAAAGAATGAGCAGTTCTTC.

Sample share makes this clone large. This rearrangement joins TRBV19 to TRBJ1-1, with TRBD1 matching 11 bases. Unmatched junction bases numbered 1, after V lost 6 bases and J lost 1 base. The CDR3 is made up of 14 amino acids. CDR1 is LNHDA, CDR2 SQIVND, per germline (reference sequence). The CDR3, as DNA: TGTGCCAGTAGAGGACAGGGGGCGAACACTGAAGCTTTCTTT. As protein: CASRGQGANTEAFF. Full variable domain (rest looked up from reference TRBV19 and TRBJ1-1): DGGITQSPKYLFRKEGQNVTLSCEQNLNHDAMYWYRQDPGQGLRLIYYSQIVNDFQKGDIAEGYSVSREKKESFPLTVTSAQKNPTAFYLCASRGQGANTEAFFGQGTRLTVV.

The chain joins TRBV5-1 to TRBJ1-1, with 8 bases matching TRBD1. Trimming cost V 1 base and J 5 bases; bases outside gene matches: 4. Germline loops: CDR1 SGHRS, CDR2 YFSETQ. The CDR3 contains 14 residues. The CDR3, as DNA: TGCGCCAGCAGCTTGACAGGGGGAGGAACTGAAGCTTTCTTT. Translation: CASSLTGGGTEAFF.

This clone was detected only a few times. The chain is built from TRBV10-3 and TRBJ2-3, with 7 nucleotides matching TRBD1. The germline CDR1 and CDR2 sequences are ENHRY and SYGVKD. The CDR3 has 14 amino acids. V lost 5 bases and J lost 4; bases outside the gene matches: 6. The CDR3 DNA is TGTGCCATCAGTACTGGACAGGAGGCAGATACGCAGTATTTT. It is translated as CAISTGQEADTQYF.

Within the sample, this clone is large. This chain's CDR3 is CASSLVLAGSYEQYF. CDR3 nucleotides: TGCGCCAGCAGCTTGGTCCTAGCGGGGTCCTACGAGCAGTACTTC. V is TRBV5-1 and J is TRBJ2-7; 9 nucleotides match TRBD2. V dropped 0 bases and J dropped 1; count of bases not matched to a gene: 2. The CDR3 sequence is 15 residues long. Germline CDR1 is SGHRS and CDR2 is YFSETQ.

This clone has only a few counts. This chain joins TRBV28 and TRBJ1-5, with D tentatively TRBD1 (6 bases). This CDR3 contains 15 residues. Germline V gives CDR1 MDHEN, CDR2 SYDVKM. V shed 7 bases and J shed 2 bases, with 15 bases lying between them. CDR3 amino acids: CASMTPRGGNQPQHF. As DNA, the CDR3 is TGTGCCAGCATGACACCAAGGGGGGGCAATCAGCCCCAGCATTTT.

V usage is TRBV19 and J usage is TRBJ2-3; TRBD1 matches at 7 bases. Looked up from germline, CDR1 is LNHDA and CDR2 is SQIVND (reference sequence). Trimming removed 3 bases from V and 4 bases from J; junction bases left unmatched: 4. This CDR3 spans 14 amino acids. The CDR3 coding sequence is TGTGCCAGTAGTATGGGGCAGGGGGCAGATACGCAGTATTTT. It yields the protein CASSMGQGADTQYF.

This clone was picked up a small number of times. This rearrangement joins TRBV6-1 to TRBJ2-7; D is unresolved. This CDR3 is 14 amino acids long. Germline V gene lookup returns CDR1 MNHNS and CDR2 SASEGT. V was cut by 5 bases and J by 2 bases, with 13 bases left in between. This chain's CDR3 is CASSSQADTYEQYF. For the CDR3, the DNA is TGTGCCAGCAGTAGCCAGGCAGACACCTACGAGCAGTACTTC.

This chain joins TRBV19 and TRBJ2-2; 7 bases match TRBD1. This CDR3 comprises 18 residues. Germline V lookup: CDR1 LNHDA, CDR2 SQIVND (reference sequence). V was pared by 5 bases and J by 2 bases, with 14 bases of the junction left unmatched. CDR3 region: CASSFRPGAGGNTGELFF. In DNA form, the CDR3 reads TGTGCCAGTAGTTTTCGCCCCGGGGCAGGGGGTAACACCGGGGAGCTGTTTTTT.

The V call is TRBV9, the J call TRBJ2-2, with TRBD1 matching 9 bases. V lost 4 bases, J lost 4 bases, and 14 bases stayed unmatched. The germline V gene has CDR1 SGDLS and CDR2 YYNGEE. The length of the CDR3 is 18 residues. The CDR3 is CASSFRDRALLGTGELFF. The CDR3 DNA sequence: TGTGCCAGCAGCTTCCGGGACAGGGCCCTACTAGGCACCGGGGAGCTGTTTTTT. Drawing the rest from reference TRBV9 and TRBJ2-2, the complete variable domain is DSGVTQTPKHLITATGQRVTLRCSPRSGDLSVYWYQQSLDQGLQFLIQYYNGEERAKGNILERFSAQQFPDLHSELNLSSLELGDSALYFCASSFRDRALLGTGELFFGEGSRLTVL.

This sequence joins TRBV4-1 and TRBJ2-7; 7 nucleotides line up with TRBD2. With V trimmed by 1 base and J by 4 bases, 4 bases remained unmatched. CDR3 length equals 14 residues. Germline V gives CDR1 MGHRA, CDR2 YSYEKL. The CDR3 loop reads CASSQGEGLYEQYF. CDR3 bases: TGCGCCAGCAGCCAAGGGGAGGGACTATACGAGCAGTACTTC.

The V gene is TRBV5-4, the J gene TRBJ2-1, with no clear D. The V and J ends lost 2 bases and 7 bases respectively, with 16 bases between them. Germline CDR1 and CDR2: SGHNT and YYREEE (reference sequence). The CDR3 is 15 residues long. The CDR3 reads CASSFLGVFENEQFF. DNA of the CDR3: TGTGCCAGCAGCTTTTTAGGCGTTTTCGAGAATGAGCAGTTCTTC.

This clone was seen once. The chain employs TRBV6-5 and TRBJ2-1, with D possibly TRBD1 on 6 matching bases. V was trimmed by 2 bases and J by 7 bases, leaving 15 bases between them. Germline CDR1 reads MNHEY; CDR2 reads SVGAGI. CDR3 length: 15 residues. DNA of the CDR3: TGTGCCAGCAGTTACGGGCAGGGGTCATTGAATGAGCAGTTCTTC. It specifies CASSYGQGSLNEQFF.

The V call is TRBV4-3, the J call TRBJ2-7; 9 nucleotides agree with TRBD2. The CDR3 covers 15 residues. Germline CDR1 and CDR2: LGHNA and YSLEER. V lost 0 bases and J lost 3; bases outside the gene matches: 3. CDR3 protein: CASSQEISGGYEQYF. CDR3 bases: TGCGCCAGCAGCCAAGAAATTAGCGGGGGCTACGAGCAGTACTTC.